This T cell receptor beta chain was sequenced for a study of Graves' ophthalmopathy and Graves' hyperthyroidism. Amplification of TCR beta CDR3 regions used RNA transcripts. Following a first-round RT-PCR that used HTBI primers, a second-round multiplex PCR was carried out. TCRdb re-called the multiplex PCR reads with MiXCR, one entry per CDR3 protein. The sample lists almost 750,000 distinct CDR3 sequences; roughly two fifths were seen once. Fresh peripheral blood, 8.5 to 10 ml, was the PBMC source. Sample: peripheral blood. The source of this sequence is an adult man with Graves' ophthalmopathy.

CDR3 in amino acids: CASRTDRAGELFF. The CDR3 DNA sequence: TGTGCCAGCAGGACAGACAGGGCCGGGGAGCTGTTTTTT. V is TRBV7-9 and J is TRBJ2-2, with 7 bases that match TRBD1. The CDR3 contains 13 residues. Germline lookup yields CDR1 SEHNR and CDR2 FQNEAQ (reference sequence). The V segment lost 6 bases and the J segment 6 bases; nucleotides outside the gene matches: 4.